This TCR beta chain was recovered during a study of T cells in women clearing cervical HPV infection. Study background: Cases: HPV16-related CIN3 or worse on histology, a couple of invasive cancers.

The V segment lost 4 bases and the J segment 4 bases; nucleotides outside the gene matches: 2. Germline lookup yields CDR1 DFQATT and CDR2 SNEGSKA (reference sequence). This CDR3 contains 13 residues. Generated by immunoSEQ multiplex PCR, the TCRdb table keeps only in-frame clones and is missing some. This sample's table has 30,000 to 35,000 clones. In regard to this clone: The CDR3 extends 3 residues past the end of the read, so its final part is completed from the germline J gene.

J is TRBJ1-5 and V is TRBV20-1; 9 nucleotides line up with TRBD1. Sequenced: blood buffy coat. This TCR was sampled from a woman aged 18-70 years with a cervical HPV16 infection that either progressed to CIN3+ or cleared (not recorded which). CDR3 amino acids: CSANRGLNQPQHF. CDR3 DNA (partial): TGCAGTGCTAACAGGGGGCTAAATCAGCCC.